The rows below give T cell receptor beta chains drawn from one sample of a study of blood T cell repertoires in COVID-19. Libraries were prepared by immunoSEQ multiplex PCR; TCRdb keeps only in-frame clonotypes and omits some of them. The sample consists of roughly 380,000 clones, around 84% of them appearing once. Sequenced material: peripheral blood. All receptors come from a woman aged 18-29 years with acute or convalescent COVID-19. Each CDR3 is given with its conserved first and last residue. A D gene is named only where the DNA matches it firmly. Only some rows state a clone size, as once, few, many or a class for expanded clones.

j_call d_call cdr3_length clone_size v_call cdr3_aa cdr3_nt
TRBJ1-2 . 11 once TRBV20-1 CSAEEGVGYTF TGCAGTGCTGAAGAAGGGGTCGGCTACACCTTC
TRBJ2-1 . 15 few TRBV2 CASCTGESSYNEQFF TGTGCCAGCTGTACGGGAGAGAGCTCCTACAATGAGCAGTTCTTC
TRBJ2-1 . 13 . TRBV7-9 CASSRSGDNEQFF TGTGCCAGCAGCCGGTCGGGGGATAATGAGCAGTTCTTC
TRBJ2-5 . 14 . TRBV11-2 CASSQQRGQETQYF TGTGCCAGCAGCCAACAGAGAGGGCAAGAGACCCAGTACTTC
TRBJ1-2 TRBD1 16 . TRBV30 CARYTPGTGDHYGYTF TGTGCCCGATATACGCCCGGGACAGGGGACCACTATGGCTACACCTTC
TRBJ2-1 TRBD2 14 once TRBV2 CASSEGEGIGEQFF TGTGCCAGCAGTGAAGGGGAGGGGATTGGGGAGCAGTTCTTC
TRBJ2-7 TRBD2 16 once TRBV24-1 CATSDRTSGSTNEQYF TGTGCCACCAGTGATCGAACTAGCGGGAGCACCAACGAGCAGTACTTC
TRBJ1-4 . 16 once TRBV27 CASSLSPEEASEKLFF TGTGCCAGCAGTTTATCCCCGGAAGAGGCTTCTGAAAAACTGTTTTTT
TRBJ1-4 . 15 once TRBV6-5 CASSYRGAQGEKLFF TGTGCCAGCAGTTACCGAGGGGCGCAGGGGGAAAAACTGTTTTTT
TRBJ1-2 . 16 . TRBV11-2 CASSLETPGHGYGYTF TGTGCCAGCAGCTTGGAAACGCCTGGACATGGCTATGGCTACACCTTC
TRBJ1-4 . 19 . TRBV19 CATSIPGILYFLLGEKLFF TGTGCCACCTCGATCCCCGGGATACTCTATTTCCTCCTGGGTGAAAAACTGTTTTTT
TRBJ2-3 . 13 . TRBV30 CAGGWSSTDTQYF TGTGCCGGAGGTTGGAGTAGCACAGATACGCAGTATTTT
TRBJ2-5 . 15 . TRBV7-9 CASSGPGQGQETQYF TGTGCCAGCAGTGGACCGGGACAAGGCCAAGAGACCCAGTACTTC
TRBJ1-5 . 14 . TRBV5-6 CASSLLYSNQPQHF TGTGCCAGCAGCTTGCTTTATAGCAATCAGCCCCAGCATTTT